A single sample is the source of the 27 T cell receptor beta chains below, sequenced in a study of early T cells in non-severe SARS-CoV-2 infection. TCRdb reprocessed the 5' RACE reads with MiXCR, giving one entry per CDR3 protein. The sample comprises about 80,000 distinct CDR3 sequences, roughly 12% of which are singletons, and approximately 2.4% rests with the top ten. The specimen sequenced was whole blood. The receptors originated from an adult who was a healthcare worker with PCR-confirmed SARS-CoV-2 infection or an uninfected control (not recorded which).

This clonotype was counted between two and nine times. The J gene is TRBJ2-3, the V gene TRBV10-2, with 7 bases aligning to TRBD1. This CDR3 region has 16 residues. Per germline, CDR1 WSHSY and CDR2 SAAADI. Trimming removed 0 bases from V and 5 bases from J; junction bases left unmatched: 8. CDR3 nucleotide sequence: TGCGCCAGCAGTGAGTCGACACAGGGGAGCGGAGATACGCAGTATTTT. Its translation: CASSESTQGSGDTQYF.

This chain uses TRBV5-1 with TRBJ1-1, with 7 bases aligning to TRBD1. CDR1 and CDR2 (germline): SGHRS, YFSETQ. This CDR3 contains 13 residues. V lost 4 bases and J lost 8; bases outside the gene matches: 8. DNA of the CDR3: TGCGCCAGCAGCCGGGGGTTGACAGGGGAAGCTTTCTTT. It codes for CASSRGLTGEAFF.

There are many counts of this clonotype. V and J are TRBV27 and TRBJ1-6; D is uncertain. The CDR3 covers 18 residues. Germline V gene data show CDR1 as MNHEY and CDR2 as SMNVEV (reference sequence). Trimming shortened V by 1 base and J by 0 bases, and 13 bases separated the two germline ends. CDR3 DNA: TGTGCCAGCAGTTTATTGGCAGGCGAGAGCTCCTATAATTCACCCCTCCACTTT. The encoded protein is CASSLLAGESSYNSPLHF.

This clonotype was seen a handful of times. The chain links TRBV12-3 or TRBV12-4 to TRBJ2-7; maybe TRBD2 (7 bases). The CDR3 is made up of 16 amino acids. Between the trimmed V and J ends, which lost 2 bases and 4 bases, there was a span of 18 bases. The CDR3 loop reads CASSLHGGASSYEQYF. The CDR3, as DNA: TGTGCCAGCAGTTTACATGGGGGGGCTTCATCGTACGAGCAGTACTTC.

This chain connects TRBV29-1 to TRBJ2-7; tentative D call: TRBD2 (6 bases). This CDR3 has 12 residues. Per germline, CDR1 SQVTM and CDR2 ANQGSEA. Between the trimmed V and J ends, which lost 4 bases and 2 bases, there was a span of 9 bases. CDR3 sequence reads: CSVAWGAYEQYF. In nucleotides, the CDR3 is TGCAGCGTTGCCTGGGGGGCCTACGAGCAGTACTTC.

CDR3 in DNA: TGTGCCAGCAGCAATGACAGAAAACTGTTTTTT. It yields the protein CASSNDRKLFF. The chain has TRBV12-3 or TRBV12-4 and TRBJ1-4; maybe TRBD1 (5 bases). The V gene lost 6 bases and the J gene lost 10 bases, with 9 bases spanning the gap. This CDR3 region has 11 residues.

Ten or more counts support this clonotype. V and J are TRBV5-6 and TRBJ1-1; D uncertain. The CDR3 extends over 15 amino acids. The V gene's germline CDR1 is SGHDT and CDR2 YYEEEE. V was pared by 0 bases and J by 0 bases, with 9 bases between. The chain's CDR3 is CASSLGRLMNTEAFF. CDR3 in DNA: TGTGCCAGCAGCTTGGGGCGGCTAATGAACACTGAAGCTTTCTTT. Combining the CDR3 with reference TRBV5-6 and TRBJ1-1 gives the whole variable domain DAGVTQSPTHLIKTRGQQVTLRCSPKSGHDTVSWYQQALGQGPQFIFQYYEEEERQRGNFPDRFSGHQFPNYSSELNVNALLLGDSALYLCASSLGRLMNTEAFFGQGTRLTVV.

The chain employs TRBV7-2 and TRBJ1-1, with D possibly TRBD1 on 6 matching bases. Deletions cut 4 bases from V and 6 bases from J, with 15 bases between. The CDR3 covers 14 residues. Germline V gives CDR1 SGHTA, CDR2 FQGNSA. The CDR3 DNA is TGTGCCAGCAGCTCGAGTACAGGGAGGGCTGAAGCTTTCTTT. Its translation: CASSSSTGRAEAFF.

The J gene is TRBJ1-1, the V gene TRBV29-1; D not resolved. The CDR3 is 12 amino acids. Germline CDR1 and CDR2: SQVTM and ANQGSEA. V lost 7 bases and J lost 8, with 17 bases in between. The CDR3 sequence: CSALRTGKEAFF. Here the CDR3 DNA reads TGCAGCGCCCTCAGGACCGGCAAAGAAGCTTTCTTT.

The V and J genes are TRBV29-1 and TRBJ2-2, with D possibly called TRBD1 or TRBD2 (5 bases each). The CDR3 is made up of 16 amino acids. Trimming took 4 bases from V and 4 from J, leaving 19 bases between them. Germline V gives CDR1 SQVTM, CDR2 ANQGSEA. This chain's CDR3 is CSVAILGPSGTGELFF. The CDR3 coding sequence is TGCAGCGTTGCCATCTTGGGACCCTCGGGCACCGGGGAGCTGTTTTTT.

This clonotype was picked up a small number of times. The V gene is TRBV30, the J gene TRBJ1-2; no clear D gene. CDR1 and CDR2 from the germline V gene are GTSNPN and SVGIG (reference sequence). This CDR3 contains 15 residues. V lost 3 bases to trimming and J lost 2 bases, with 16 bases between them. CDR3 DNA sequence: TGTGCCTGGAGGCCTAAAGGCCCCGGGAACTATGGCTACACCTTC. This gives the protein CAWRPKGPGNYGYTF.

The J gene is TRBJ1-1, the V gene TRBV7-6, with D unresolved. CDR3 length: 12 amino acids. V gave up 6 bases and J gave up 2 bases, with 7 bases separating them. Per the germline V gene, CDR1 is SGHVS and CDR2 is FNYEAQ. CDR3 DNA: TGTGCCAGCAGTTCAAGTAACACTGAAGCTTTCTTT. It translates to CASSSSNTEAFF.

In its sample, this clonotype was seen many times. This chain uses TRBV28 with TRBJ2-1; TRBD2 agrees at 11 bases. V shed 3 bases, J shed 4 bases, and the junction held 2 bases outside the gene matches. Looked up from germline, CDR1 is MDHEN and CDR2 is SYDVKM. The CDR3 is made up of 15 amino acids. DNA of the CDR3: TGTGCCAGCAGTTTGCTAGCGGGGGGATACAATGAGCAGTTCTTC. Translation gives CASSLLAGGYNEQFF. Supplemented by reference TRBV28 and TRBJ2-1, the full variable domain reads DVKVTQSSRYLVKRTGEKVFLECVQDMDHENMFWYRQDPGLGLRLIYFSYDVKMKEKGDIPEGYSVSREKKERFSLILESASTNQTSMYLCASSLLAGGYNEQFFGPGTRLTVL.

Concerning this clonotype itself: In this CDR3 the conserved last residue, phenylalanine or tryptophan, is missing, so a read error is likely. This sequence joins TRBV6-5 and TRBJ1-2; weak D call: TRBD1 (5 bases). Trimming took off 2 bases at V and 7 bases at J, with 11 bases between the two ends. This CDR3 region has 13 residues. Germline CDR1 and CDR2: MNHEY and SVGAGI. The DNA of the CDR3 is TGTGCCAGCAGTTACGAGGGGACCCTTGGCTACACCCTC. This sequence encodes CASSYEGTLGYTL.

Ten or more counts support this clonotype. The chain links TRBV20-1 to TRBJ1-2, with 12 bases lining up with TRBD1. The CDR3 extends over 14 amino acids. The trim removed 6 bases at V and 8 bases at J, leaving 10 bases unmatched. The germline V gene encodes CDR1 DFQATT and CDR2 SNEGSKA (reference sequence). The CDR3 DNA reads as TGCAGTGCGGGATCGGGACAGGGGGCGCAAGGCTACACCTTC. Translated, it gives CSAGSGQGAQGYTF.

The chain employs TRBV20-1 and TRBJ2-7; 14 bases map to TRBD2. V gave up 7 bases and J gave up 6 bases; unmatched junction bases: 5. Germline loops: CDR1 DFQATT, CDR2 SNEGSKA (reference sequence). There are 13 residues in the CDR3. In nucleotides, the CDR3 is TGCAGTGGGACTAGCGGGGGGACATTCGAGCAGTACTTC. Protein product: CSGTSGGTFEQYF.

This clonotype was picked up a small number of times. J is TRBJ2-1 and V is TRBV12-3 or TRBV12-4, with 9 positions matching TRBD2. Trimming cost V 5 bases and J 6 bases; bases outside gene matches: 8. The CDR3 length is 15 residues. Here the CDR3 DNA reads TGTGCCAGCAGTCGCACAGCGGGAGGAGTCAATGAGCAGTTCTTC. Translating it yields CASSRTAGGVNEQFF.

This clonotype was detected ten times or more. The genes are TRBV27 and TRBJ2-7, with 10 bases matching TRBD2. The CDR3 loop spans 16 amino acids. Looked up from germline, CDR1 is MNHEY and CDR2 is SMNVEV (reference sequence). J lost 1 base, V lost 3 bases, and 6 bases had no gene match. The CDR3 protein is CASSFLGLAASYEQYF. The CDR3, as DNA: TGTGCCAGCAGTTTCCTTGGACTAGCGGCTTCCTACGAGCAGTACTTC.

The chain is built from TRBV6-2 or TRBV6-3 and TRBJ2-5; D uncertain. Germline V gene sequence: CDR1 MNHEY, CDR2 SVGEGT. The V and J ends lost 7 bases and 3 bases respectively, with 9 bases between them. The CDR3 has 12 residues. The CDR3 reads CASNYAEETQYF. CDR3 DNA: TGTGCCAGCAACTACGCGGAAGAGACCCAGTACTTC.

In its sample, this clonotype was seen many times. The chain joins TRBV20-1 to TRBJ2-2, with 8 bases aligning to TRBD1. The CDR3 consists of 16 residues. V lost 5 bases, J lost 7 bases, and 15 bases stayed unmatched. Per germline, CDR1 DFQATT and CDR2 SNEGSKA (reference sequence). CDR3 DNA: TGCAGTGCTCATTCGTACAGGGGGGTCGACAACGGGGAGCTGTTTTTT. It specifies CSAHSYRGVDNGELFF.

This clonotype occurred many times. The DNA of the CDR3 is TGTGCCAGCAGCCGCGGACAGGTTTCCTATAATTCACCCCTCCACTTT. This encodes CASSRGQVSYNSPLHF. The V gene is TRBV7-6, the J gene TRBJ1-6; the match to TRBD1 covers 7 bases. J lost 1 base, V lost 5 bases, and 5 bases had no gene match. CDR3 size: 16 residues. Germline V gene sequence: CDR1 SGHVS, CDR2 FNYEAQ.

The gene calls are TRBV20-1 and TRBJ2-1; no firm D call. The CDR3 extends over 17 amino acids. Germline V gene data show CDR1 as DFQATT and CDR2 as SNEGSKA (reference sequence). Trimming left V 0 bases short and J 9 bases short, with 24 bases between. The CDR3 loop is CSARDLLGLPVRAEQFF. DNA for the CDR3: TGCAGTGCTAGAGATTTATTAGGCCTCCCAGTTAGGGCTGAGCAGTTCTTC.

There are many counts of this clonotype. The chain couples TRBV7-3 to TRBJ2-1; D tentatively fits TRBD1 or TRBD2 (6 bases each). Germline V gene sequence: CDR1 SGHTA, CDR2 FQGTGA. Trimming took off 2 bases at V and 8 bases at J, with 10 bases between the two ends. This CDR3 is 13 amino acids long. CDR3 protein: CASSLYREDEQFF. The CDR3 DNA follows: TGTGCCAGCAGCTTATACAGGGAGGATGAGCAGTTCTTC.

This chain links TRBV11-2 with TRBJ2-2; D not certain. The germline V gene encodes CDR1 SGHAT and CDR2 FQNNGV. This CDR3 has 11 residues. V was pared by 4 bases and J by 8 bases, with 5 bases between. CDR3: CASSSRGELFF. DNA for the CDR3: TGTGCCAGCAGCTCCCGGGGGGAGCTGTTTTTT.

This clonotype was counted at least ten times. This chain connects TRBV24-1 to TRBJ1-2; tentative D call: TRBD1 (6 bases). Germline V gene data show CDR1 as KGHDR and CDR2 as SFDVKD. The CDR3 consists of 17 residues. The V gene lost 2 bases and the J gene lost 0 bases, with 15 bases spanning the gap. The CDR3: CATSDSKPGTSNYGYTF. In nucleotides, the CDR3 is TGTGCCACCAGTGATTCCAAGCCCGGGACATCTAACTATGGCTACACCTTC.

This clonotype was recorded only once. The chain carries TRBV6-5 and TRBJ1-3, with unresolved D. Trimming stripped 9 bases from V and 3 bases from J, with 12 bases between. CDR1 is MNHEY and CDR2 is SVGAGI in the germline V gene. The CDR3 has 13 residues. The CDR3 spells CASSRRFGNTIYF. In DNA, the CDR3 is TGTGCCAGTTCCCGTAGATTTGGAAACACCATATATTTT.

In its sample, this clonotype was seen a few times. This rearrangement joins TRBV29-1 to TRBJ2-7; D not resolved. This CDR3 is 12 amino acids long. V was shortened by 2 bases and J by 0 bases, with 5 bases between the two germline ends. Germline CDR1 reads SQVTM; CDR2 reads ANQGSEA. CDR3 sequence: CSVESYSYEQYF. CDR3 sequence (DNA): TGCAGCGTTGAATCATACTCCTACGAGCAGTACTTC.